This TCR beta chain was identified in a study of Ad26.COV2.S vaccination and SARS-CoV-2 variants. For the study at large: Ad26.COV2.S shots went into the muscle once or twice, 56 days apart. Study-wide results and limits: Across vaccine and placebo recipients, the breadth of non-spike TCRs was similar.

Remarks on this clone: Its specificity is unknown.

Germline values: CDR1 MNHEY, CDR2 SVGAGI. This CDR3 region has 15 residues. V was clipped by 0 bases and J by 7 bases, with 15 bases between them. Treatment defined: over 15 received Ad26.COV2.S at low or high dose, single or two shots; about 5 received placebo; per-sample allocation not given. Specimens were obtained on day 63 following the first vaccine or placebo injection. Donation came from an adult in Boston who was aged 18-55 years. The vaccine antigen was prefusion-stabilized Wuhan SARS-CoV-2 spike. Sequenced by immunoSEQ multiplex PCR; TCRdb stores in-frame clones only, minus some. The profile covers around 400,000 clones, with about 89% appearing a single time and under 2% taken by the ten largest.

Sequenced material: peripheral blood, taken in a trial of Ad26.COV2.S vaccine versus placebo. The chain uses TRBV6-5 and TRBJ1-2; D perhaps matches TRBD1 (5 bases). The clonotype comes from a person aged 18-65 years who received the Ad26.COV2.S COVID-19 vaccine or a placebo. CDR3 nucleotide sequence: TGTGCCAGCAGTTACTCGGCAGGGAGTAAACCTGGCTACACCTTC. This gives the protein CASSYSAGSKPGYTF.